The rows below give T cell receptor beta chains drawn from one sample of a study of persistence of HIV-infected CD4 T cells. Assay: immunoSEQ multiplex PCR; the TCRdb copy retains only in-frame clones and omits some. This sample has more than 30,000 clones, with about 91% found just once. The antigens for these receptors are not known. This sample comprised CD4+ T cells sorted from PBMCs after roughly 20-hour stimulation, obtained from a patient who received antiretroviral therapy. Receptors originate from an adult man with HIV who was CMV-seropositive. CDR3s include the opening cysteine and the closing phenylalanine or tryptophan. Fields, in order: V gene, D gene, J gene, clone size, CDR3 DNA, CDR3 protein. D genes are given only for firm matches. Part of the rows lack a size; the others show once, few, many or a class for expanded clones.

>TRBV7-2|TRBD1|TRBJ1-1|few
TGTGCCAGCAGCTTAGGGGACAGGAACACTGAAGCTTTCTTT
CASSLGDRNTEAFF
>TRBV7-9|.|TRBJ2-1|.
TGTGCCAGCAGTCCCACCGGGACCAATTACAATGAGCAGTTCTTC
CASSPTGTNYNEQFF
>TRBV20-1|.|TRBJ1-6|.
TGCAGTGCTAGTCGTTTGGAAAATTCACCCCTCCACTTT
CSASRLENSPLHF
>TRBV3-1/TRBV3-2|TRBD1|TRBJ2-3|.
TGTGCCAGCAGCCAAGGCACAGGGGTAGATACGCAGTATTTT
CASSQGTGVDTQYF
>TRBV7-2|TRBD2|TRBJ2-3|.
TGTGCCAGCAGCCTCGGGCGACTAGCGGGCCTTGGGGATACGCAGTATTTT
CASSLGRLAGLGDTQYF
>TRBV5-1|TRBD1|TRBJ2-5|.
TGCGCCAGCAGCTTTATCCCGGGACAGGGAGGAGAGACCCAGTACTTC
CASSFIPGQGGETQYF
>TRBV6-5|TRBD1|TRBJ2-7|.
TGTGCCAGCCTCAATGACAGGGGACCCTACGAGCAGTACTTC
CASLNDRGPYEQYF
>TRBV4-1|TRBD1|TRBJ1-5|.
TGCGCCAGCAGCCATGATCCAGGGGGAAAGGGCAATCAGCCCCAGCATTTT
CASSHDPGGKGNQPQHF
>TRBV19|TRBD2|TRBJ2-2|.
TGTGCCAGTAGTATAGTCGGACTAGCGGGTACCACCGGGGAGCTGTTTTTT
CASSIVGLAGTTGELFF
>TRBV19|.|TRBJ2-6|.
TGTGCCAGTAGTATCAGGGGGGCAACTGGGGCCAACGTCCTGACTTTC
CASSIRGATGANVLTF
>TRBV4-1|.|TRBJ1-3|.
TGCGCCAGCAGCCAGCCCATCAGCTCTGGAAACACCATATATTTT
CASSQPISSGNTIYF
>TRBV20-1|.|TRBJ2-1|few
TGCAGTGCTAGTCCCACAGCTCGGGGCAGGGGTGAGCAGTTCTTC
CSASPTARGRGEQFF
>TRBV29-1|.|TRBJ2-3|.
TGCAGCGTTGCCCGGAGGGCCACAGATACGCAGTATTTT
CSVARRATDTQYF
>TRBV9|TRBD2|TRBJ2-5|.
TGTGCCAGCAGCGTAGGACTAGCGACACAAGAGACCCAGTACTTC
CASSVGLATQETQYF
>TRBV29-1|.|TRBJ1-1|.
TGCAGCGTTGAACCCGGGGGGAGCAACACTGAAGCTTTCTTT
CSVEPGGSNTEAFF
>TRBV30|.|TRBJ2-3|.
TGTGCCTGGACCCATCCCCCAAGCACAGATACGCAGTATTTT
CAWTHPPSTDTQYF
>TRBV2|TRBD1|TRBJ2-7|.
TGTGCCAGCAGGGGGGACAGTCTCTACGAGCAGTACTTC
CASRGDSLYEQYF
>TRBV6-5|.|TRBJ2-7|.
TGTGCCAGTAGGATTCGGGACCCCTACGAGCAGTACTTC
CASRIRDPYEQYF
>TRBV6-5|.|TRBJ1-5|.
TGTGCCAGCAGTTACGAAGGCGGTTCAGGAGCCCAGCATTTT
CASSYEGGSGAQHF
>TRBV6-6|TRBD1|TRBJ2-7|once
TGTGCCAGCAGGATTATGACAGGGAGCGACGAGCAGTACTTC
CASRIMTGSDEQYF
>TRBV7-2|.|TRBJ1-2|.
TGTGCCAGCAGCTTCCCGGGACGGTCTAACTATGGCTACACCTTC
CASSFPGRSNYGYTF
>TRBV15|.|TRBJ2-7|.
TGTGCCACCCTATCGGGTCGCCGCGAGCAGTACTTC
CATLSGRREQYF
>TRBV7-2|.|TRBJ1-1|.
TGTGCCAGCAGCCACAGGGACCTAAATTTGAACACTGAAGCTTTCTTT
CASSHRDLNLNTEAFF
>TRBV7-8|.|TRBJ1-6|.
TGTGCCAGCAGCTTAGGGGTGTTGGGGGTGCCCCTCCACTTT
CASSLGVLGVPLHF
>TRBV20-1|.|TRBJ2-5|.
TGCAGTGCTAGTCACAGGGAGGTTGGGACCCAGTACTTC
CSASHREVGTQYF
>TRBV7-2|TRBD1|TRBJ2-3|.
TGTGCCAGCAGCTACGACAGGGGGATAAGGGATACGCAGTATTTT
CASSYDRGIRDTQYF
>TRBV7-2|TRBD2|TRBJ2-1|.
TGTGCCAGCAGCTTGCTAGCGGGGGGACTTTACAATGAGCAGTTCTTC
CASSLLAGGLYNEQFF